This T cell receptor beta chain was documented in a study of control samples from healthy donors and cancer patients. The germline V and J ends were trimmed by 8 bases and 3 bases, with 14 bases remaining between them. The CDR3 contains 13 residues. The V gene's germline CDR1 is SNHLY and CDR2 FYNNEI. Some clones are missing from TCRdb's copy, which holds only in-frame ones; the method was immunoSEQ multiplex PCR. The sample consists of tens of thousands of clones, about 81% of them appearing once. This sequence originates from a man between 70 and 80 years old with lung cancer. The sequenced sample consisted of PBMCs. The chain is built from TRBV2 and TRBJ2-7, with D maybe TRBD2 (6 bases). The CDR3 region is CASEGRLNYEQYF. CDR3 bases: TGTGCCAGCGAGGGGAGGTTGAACTACGAGCAGTACTTC.